This TCR beta chain appears in the sequencing data of a study of identical twins. Overall study findings and caveats: Conclusions relied on cross-sectional statistical analysis, not following the same donors.

This clonotype was picked up many times. What it recognizes is unknown. At one boundary the junction diverges from the germline segment, which might be a read error. TCRdb re-called the 5' RACE reads through MiXCR, storing one row per CDR3 protein. Of fewer than 550,000 distinct CDR3 sequences detected, over 12% appear once; the ten largest clones hold around 0.4%. Germline values: CDR1 SGHRS, CDR2 YFSETQ. This CDR3 has 15 residues. These data were also filed under a second study, of yellow fever vaccine responses in identical twins.

The source is a woman aged 18 to 35 in good health. Sequences were obtained from CD4+ T cells sorted from blood. The J gene is TRBJ2-6, the V gene TRBV5-1; D is possibly TRBD2 (5 bases). The CDR3 sequence is CASSLGGSGANVLTF. The CDR3 coding sequence is TGTGCCAGCAGCTTAGGAGGCTCTGGGGCCAACGTCCTGACTTTC.